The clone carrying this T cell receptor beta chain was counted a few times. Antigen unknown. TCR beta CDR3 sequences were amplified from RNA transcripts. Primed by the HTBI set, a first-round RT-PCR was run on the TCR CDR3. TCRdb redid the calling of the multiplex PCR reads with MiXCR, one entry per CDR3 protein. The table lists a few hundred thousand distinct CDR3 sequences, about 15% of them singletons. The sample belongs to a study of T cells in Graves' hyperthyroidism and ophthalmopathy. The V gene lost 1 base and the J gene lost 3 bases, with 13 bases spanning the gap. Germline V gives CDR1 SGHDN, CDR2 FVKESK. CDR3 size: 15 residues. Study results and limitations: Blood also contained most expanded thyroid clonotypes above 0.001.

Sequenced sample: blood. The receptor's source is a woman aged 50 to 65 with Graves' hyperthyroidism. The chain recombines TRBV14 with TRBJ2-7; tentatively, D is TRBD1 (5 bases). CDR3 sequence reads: CASSQGGAILYEQYF. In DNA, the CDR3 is TGTGCCAGCAGCCAAGGGGGCGCAATTCTCTACGAGCAGTACTTC.